The source of this T cell receptor (beta chain) is a study of T cell repertoires in aging, cancer and after chemotherapy. Findings and limits, study-wide: Healthy donors lost TCR diversity with age mainly through richness, cancer patients through richness and evenness.

The template was genomic DNA from peripheral blood, not RNA. TRB rearrangements spanning V, D and J were amplified using mixed TRB-A/B primers. Each CDR3 protein gets one entry after TCRdb re-called the multiplex PCR reads with MiXCR. The table includes about 3,100 distinct CDR3 sequences, under 40% detected once. With respect to this clonotype: Its target is unknown. The junction differs from germline at one of its ends, possibly a read error.

The sequence derives from a human donor in good health. What was sequenced was blood.

The CDR3 DNA reads as TGTGCCAGTAGTATAGATACCGGTTTGAACACTAAAGCTTTCTTT. Amino acid sequence: CASSIDTGLNTKAFF. This rearrangement joins TRBV19 to TRBJ1-1, with D unclear. Germline CDR1 and CDR2: LNHDA and SQIVND (reference sequence). The CDR3 totals 15 residues.